This passage covers 14 T cell receptor beta chains from one sample sequenced in a study of T cell changes during pregnancy in multiple sclerosis. Some clones are missing from TCRdb's copy, which holds only in-frame ones; the method was immunoSEQ multiplex PCR. The sample includes 45,000 or so clones, approximately 90% seen only once; the top ten take approximately 5.8%. Sequencing used CD8+ T cells from peripheral blood mononuclear cells, obtained after pregnancy. Receptors were obtained from a female donor in good health, enrolled as a control in a pregnancy study.

The rearrangement uses TRBV14 and TRBJ1-5; D is perhaps TRBD1 (5 bases). V was pared by 3 bases and J by 6 bases, with 12 bases between. The CDR3 covers 14 residues. CDR1 is SGHDN, CDR2 FVKESK, per germline. DNA of the CDR3: TGTGCCAGCAGCCACAGGGTGAAAAGTCAGCCCCAGCATTTT. Protein: CASSHRVKSQPQHF.

This clone was counted once. At one end, the junction sequence differs from germline, possibly due to a read error. This chain links TRBV7-7 with TRBJ1-4, with TRBD1 matching 10 bases. The CDR3 runs to 16 residues. Germline CDR1 is SSHAT and CDR2 is FNYEAQ (reference sequence). CDR3 DNA: TGTGCTAGCAGCAGGAGGGACAGGGGAGGGAATGAAAAACTGTTTTTT. Translated: CASSRRDRGGNEKLFF.

CDR3 loop: CASRASDTEAFF. The CDR3 bases are TGTGCCAGCAGAGCTAGTGACACTGAAGCTTTCTTT. The chain joins TRBV7-9 to TRBJ1-1; D remains unclear. This CDR3 has 12 residues. Germline V gene data show CDR1 as SEHNR and CDR2 as FQNEAQ (reference sequence). V lost 6 bases and J lost 3, with 8 bases in between.

V is TRBV18 and J is TRBJ2-7; TRBD1 might be the D (6 bases). The CDR3 is made up of 14 amino acids. The germline CDR1 and CDR2 sequences are KGHSH and LQKENI. The V end was cut by 3 bases, the J end by 5 bases, with 14 bases between. CDR3 coding DNA: TGTGCCAGCTCACCCTCACAGGGAAATAACGAGCAGTACTTC. Its translation: CASSPSQGNNEQYF.

The chain employs TRBV19 and TRBJ1-1, with D perhaps TRBD1 (5 bases). Trimming removed 0 bases at V and 7 bases at J, with 15 bases between. The CDR3 consists of 15 residues. CDR1 and CDR2 (germline): LNHDA, SQIVND (reference sequence). The CDR3, as DNA: TGTGCCAGTAGTATAGAGGGAGGCAGGGCCGATGAAGCTTTCTTT. It yields the protein CASSIEGGRADEAFF.

The genes are TRBV4-1 and TRBJ2-4, with D possibly being TRBD2 (5 bases). Germline loops: CDR1 MGHRA, CDR2 YSYEKL. This CDR3 is 11 amino acids long. V lost 3 bases, J lost 12 bases, and 9 bases lay in between. DNA for the CDR3: TGCGCCAGCAGCCATGAGGGCCCTCAGTACTTC. Amino acids: CASSHEGPQYF.

The chain joins TRBV25-1 to TRBJ1-6; D may be TRBD1 (6 bases). There are 16 residues in the CDR3. Per the germline V gene, CDR1 is MGHDK and CDR2 is SYGVNS. Deletions cut 2 bases from V and 7 bases from J, with 15 bases between. The CDR3 loop reads CASSEVDTGWNSPLHF. In DNA form, the CDR3 reads TGTGCCAGCAGTGAAGTTGATACAGGGTGGAATTCACCCCTCCACTTT.

The chain carries TRBV4-3 and TRBJ2-7; 7 bases align to TRBD1. The CDR3 spans 12 residues. V shed 1 base, J shed 6 bases, and the junction held 0 bases outside the gene matches. Germline-derived CDR1 and CDR2 are LGHNA and YSLEER. CDR3: CASSQGDSEQYF. In DNA, the CDR3 is TGCGCCAGCAGCCAAGGGGACAGCGAGCAGTACTTC.

The genes are TRBV19 and TRBJ1-1; TRBD1 matches 8 bases. Losses at the gene ends were 4 bases for V and 6 bases for J; bases not matched to a gene: 7. Germline V gene lookup returns CDR1 LNHDA and CDR2 SQIVND (reference sequence). The CDR3 spans 14 residues. The CDR3 loop is CASSNGRGLSEAFF. The CDR3 DNA follows: TGTGCCAGTAGTAATGGCAGGGGGCTTTCTGAAGCTTTCTTT.

This chain uses TRBV9 with TRBJ2-2; D call uncertain. Per germline, CDR1 SGDLS and CDR2 YYNGEE. The germline V and J ends were trimmed by 7 bases and 7 bases, with 14 bases remaining between them. The length of the CDR3 is 13 residues. CDR3 residues: CASGSTGVGELFF. The CDR3 nucleotides read TGTGCCAGCGGCTCGACGGGTGTCGGGGAGCTGTTTTTT.

The rearrangement uses TRBV10-2 and TRBJ2-2; 8 positions match TRBD2. The germline V gene encodes CDR1 WSHSY and CDR2 SAAADI. J lost 6 bases, V lost 7 bases, and 4 bases had no gene match. This CDR3 region has 13 residues. This CDR3 is CASNGGDAGELFF. The CDR3 coding sequence is TGCGCCAGCAACGGGGGGGACGCCGGGGAGCTGTTTTTT.

The CDR3 DNA reads as TGTGCCAGCAGCGTAGGGACAGTAAATGAGCAGTTCTTC. Its translation is CASSVGTVNEQFF. The rearrangement uses TRBV9 and TRBJ2-1, with D possibly TRBD1 on 6 matching bases. The CDR3 has 13 residues. Germline loops: CDR1 SGDLS, CDR2 YYNGEE. V lost 0 bases to trimming and J lost 7 bases, with 8 bases between them.

Of note for this clone: The sample contains more than one DNA sequence encoding this CDR3. The rearrangement links TRBV7-9 to TRBJ2-5; D may be TRBD2 (6 bases). V shed 5 bases and J shed 0 bases, with 10 bases lying between them. CDR3 size: 14 residues. CDR1 SEHNR and CDR2 FQNEAQ come from the germline V gene (reference sequence). The CDR3 reads CASSHRDYQETQYF. In DNA form, the CDR3 reads TGTGCCAGCAGCCACCGGGACTACCAAGAGACCCAGTACTTC. The full variable domain, in which reference TRBV7-9 and TRBJ2-5 provide the parts outside the CDR3, is DTGVSQNPRHKITKRGQNVTFRCDPISEHNRLYWYRQTLGQGPEFLTYFQNEAQLEKSRLLSDRFSAERPKGSFSTLEIQRTEQGDSAMYLCASSHRDYQETQYFGPGTRLLVL.

The rearrangement joins TRBV19 to TRBJ2-1, with a possible D match to TRBD2 (7 bases). Germline lookup yields CDR1 LNHDA and CDR2 SQIVND (reference sequence). CDR3 size: 17 residues. V was shortened by 4 bases and J by 7 bases, with 23 bases between the two germline ends. CDR3 sequence: CASSKWGGARGDNEQFF. In DNA form, the CDR3 reads TGTGCCAGTAGTAAATGGGGGGGGGCAAGGGGCGATAATGAGCAGTTCTTC.